Below are 28 T cell receptor beta chains sequenced from a single sample in a study of T cell responses to AZD1222 COVID-19 vaccine. Sequencing was performed with immunoSEQ multiplex PCR; in TCRdb, only in-frame clones are kept and a portion is missing. Among 90,000 to 110,000 clones listed, 70% to 90% were seen once. The sample was peripheral blood, taken on day 0 of AZD1222 vaccination. Every receptor here comes from an adult in good health.

In its sample, this clone was seen a few times. V usage is TRBV19 and J usage is TRBJ2-5; possibly TRBD1 for D (6 bases). Germline-derived CDR1 and CDR2 are LNHDA and SQIVND (reference sequence). The CDR3 runs 14 residues. V lost 5 bases and J 6 bases, leaving 16 bases between the germline ends. The CDR3 bases are TGTGCCAGTAGTCCCTTCGGGACACCAAAGACCCAGTACTTC. Encoded protein: CASSPFGTPKTQYF. Based on the CDR3 plus reference TRBV19 and TRBJ2-5, the full variable domain is DGGITQSPKYLFRKEGQNVTLSCEQNLNHDAMYWYRQDPGQGLRLIYYSQIVNDFQKGDIAEGYSVSREKKESFPLTVTSAQKNPTAFYLCASSPFGTPKTQYFGPGTRLLVL.

The rearrangement links TRBV5-1 to TRBJ1-2; no clear D. The ends were cut back, 5 bases at V and 3 bases at J, with 11 bases in the middle. The CDR3 spans 13 residues. Germline V CDR1 and CDR2: SGHRS, YFSETQ. The CDR3 region is CASRWARDYGYTF. The DNA for the CDR3 is TGCGCCAGCAGGTGGGCGCGGGACTATGGCTACACCTTC.

The rearrangement links TRBV28 to TRBJ2-5; tentative D call: TRBD2 (6 bases). Germline V CDR1 and CDR2: MDHEN, SYDVKM. This CDR3 has 14 amino acids. V was clipped by 6 bases and J by 0 bases, with 11 bases between them. CDR3 nucleotide sequence: TGTGCCAGCAGAACCGGGGGTTACCAAGAGACCCAGTACTTC. Translation gives CASRTGGYQETQYF.

The rearrangement uses TRBV14 and TRBJ1-2; the D is unclear. Between the trimmed V and J ends, which lost 0 bases and 3 bases, there was a span of 11 bases. Germline lookup yields CDR1 SGHDN and CDR2 FVKESK. This CDR3 has 15 residues. This CDR3 reads CASSQDAVPYYGYTF. In DNA form, the CDR3 reads TGTGCCAGCAGCCAAGATGCAGTACCTTACTATGGCTACACCTTC.

This clone appeared a few times. The chain is built from TRBV10-3 and TRBJ2-3; TRBD2 agrees at 8 bases. The CDR3 contains 21 residues. V dropped 2 bases and J dropped 0; count of bases not matched to a gene: 19. Germline V CDR1 and CDR2: ENHRY, SYGVKD. The CDR3: CAISEPHVGAGGGSSTDTQYF. Written as DNA, the CDR3 is TGTGCCATCAGTGAGCCACACGTCGGGGCGGGAGGAGGGTCTAGCACAGATACGCAGTATTTT.

This chain joins TRBV2 and TRBJ1-2, with TRBD1 matching over 9 bases. CDR3 length: 15 residues. V was pared by 2 bases and J by 4 bases, with 5 bases of the junction left unmatched. Germline V CDR1 and CDR2: SNHLY, FYNNEI. The CDR3 loop is CASSESGTGFYGYTF. The CDR3 region has the DNA TGTGCCAGCAGTGAAAGCGGGACAGGGTTCTATGGCTACACCTTC.

This chain links TRBV6-9 with TRBJ2-3, with 14 bases aligning to TRBD2. This CDR3 has 20 amino acids. Per the germline V gene, CDR1 is MNHGY and CDR2 is SVAAGI. After removal of 2 bases from V and 1 base from J, the junction contained 11 bases not matched to a gene. The CDR3 DNA follows: TGTGCCAGCAGTTATCGGGGACTAGCGGGGGACCTCACTTGCACAGATACGCAGTATTTT. This sequence encodes CASSYRGLAGDLTCTDTQYF.

The chain joins TRBV7-2 to TRBJ2-1; 12 bases are shared with TRBD2. This CDR3 spans 22 amino acids. Germline V CDR1 and CDR2: SGHTA, FQGNSA. V dropped 0 bases and J dropped 7; count of bases not matched to a gene: 22. CDR3 residues: CASSLARGSLVSRTSGANEQFF. The CDR3, as DNA: TGTGCCAGCAGCTTAGCGAGGGGCAGCCTCGTCAGTCGGACTAGCGGGGCAAATGAGCAGTTCTTC. The full variable domain, rest sourced from reference TRBV7-2 and TRBJ2-1, is GAGVSQSPSNKVTEKGKDVELRCDPISGHTALYWYRQSLGQGLEFLIYFQGNSAPDKSGLPSDRFSAERTGGSVSTLTIQRTQQEDSAVYLCASSLARGSLVSRTSGANEQFFGPGTRLTVL.

This chain uses TRBV6-2 or TRBV6-3 with TRBJ1-2, with a possible D match to TRBD1 (5 bases). Trimming stripped 5 bases from V and 6 bases from J, with 19 bases between. The CDR3 is made up of 15 amino acids. In germline, CDR1 is MNHEY, CDR2 SVGEGT. CDR3 DNA: TGTGCCAGCAGTCAACCCCCCGGGGGAGTCCATGGCTACACCTTC. It encodes CASSQPPGGVHGYTF.

This chain links TRBV6-5 with TRBJ1-2, with D possibly TRBD1 on 6 matching bases. CDR1 is MNHEY and CDR2 is SVGAGI in the germline V gene. Trimming stripped 7 bases from V and 2 bases from J, with 14 bases between. The CDR3 spans 14 residues. The CDR3 region has the DNA TGTGCCAGCACCCCCCAGGGGCGGAACTATGGCTACACCTTC. Translating it yields CASTPQGRNYGYTF.

Note on this clone: Other nucleotide sequences from this sample produce the same CDR3. The chain's CDR3 is CASSLAGNNEQFF. Written as DNA, the CDR3 is TGCGCCAGCAGCTTGGCAGGCAACAATGAGCAGTTCTTC. The chain employs TRBV5-1 and TRBJ2-1; D unresolved. The CDR3 loop spans 13 amino acids. Germline loops: CDR1 SGHRS, CDR2 YFSETQ. V lost 0 bases and J lost 5, with 6 bases in between.

The chain has TRBV7-8 and TRBJ1-1; weak D call: TRBD1 (6 bases). The V end was cut by 8 bases, the J end by 4 bases, with 14 bases between. Germline CDR1 reads SGHVS; CDR2 reads FQNEAQ. There are 13 residues in the CDR3. The DNA of the CDR3 is TGTGCCAGCGGACACAGGGTGCCCACTGAAGCTTTCTTT. Its protein is CASGHRVPTEAFF.

V is TRBV30 and J is TRBJ1-3; D gene uncertain. CDR1 GTSNPN and CDR2 SVGIG come from the germline V gene (reference sequence). The V and J ends lost 3 bases and 7 bases respectively, with 10 bases between them. The CDR3 runs to 12 residues. The CDR3 DNA reads as TGTGCCTGGAGCCCCCGGGAGAACACCATATATTTT. This sequence encodes CAWSPRENTIYF. The full variable domain, its missing parts supplied by reference TRBV30 and TRBJ1-3, is SQTIHQWPATLVQPVGSPLSLECTVEGTSNPNLYWYRQAAGRGLQLLFYSVGIGQISSEVPQNLSASRPQDRQFILSSKKLLLSDSGFYLCAWSPRENTIYFGEGSWLTVV.

The chain couples TRBV28 to TRBJ2-1, with D maybe TRBD2 (7 bases). Germline-derived CDR1 and CDR2 are MDHEN and SYDVKM. The CDR3 runs to 13 residues. V shed 8 bases and J shed 3 bases, with 11 bases lying between them. The DNA of the CDR3 is TGTGCCAGCGCGGGGGCCTACTACAATGAGCAGTTCTTC. Its protein product is CASAGAYYNEQFF. Full variable domain (missing parts from reference TRBV28 and TRBJ2-1): DVKVTQSSRYLVKRTGEKVFLECVQDMDHENMFWYRQDPGLGLRLIYFSYDVKMKEKGDIPEGYSVSREKKERFSLILESASTNQTSMYLCASAGAYYNEQFFGPGTRLTVL.

The chain recombines TRBV19 with TRBJ2-5; 9 bases match TRBD1. The germline V gene encodes CDR1 LNHDA and CDR2 SQIVND (reference sequence). The ends lost 4 bases at V and 5 bases at J; junction bases unmatched: 8. CDR3 size: 15 residues. CDR3 in DNA: TGTGCCAGTAGTACGCGATCCGGGACAGGGGAGACCCAGTACTTC. Its protein is CASSTRSGTGETQYF.

This chain uses TRBV4-2 with TRBJ1-2; 7 bases fit TRBD1. CDR1 and CDR2 from the germline V gene are LGHNA and YNFKEQ. The length of the CDR3 is 15 residues. J was trimmed by 4 bases and V by 1 base; bases with no gene match: 6. CDR3 region: CASSQGAGQPYGYTF. The DNA of the CDR3 is TGTGCCAGCAGCCAAGGGGCGGGACAGCCCTATGGCTACACCTTC.

The chain carries TRBV7-6 and TRBJ1-4, with a possible D match to TRBD1 (6 bases). The ends were cut back, 5 bases at V and 2 bases at J, with 24 bases in the middle. Germline V lookup: CDR1 SGHVS, CDR2 FNYEAQ. CDR3 size: 19 residues. CDR3 DNA: TGTGCCAGCAGCCCCCAGCGGAGGGGGGGTGTTTCGACTAATGAAAAACTGTTTTTT. This gives the protein CASSPQRRGGVSTNEKLFF.

This rearrangement joins TRBV5-3 to TRBJ2-1; 11 nucleotides align to TRBD1. TRBV5-3 is marked as an open reading frame, function uncertain. This CDR3 comprises 15 residues. With 4 bases clipped from V and 6 bases from J, the junction kept 6 bases outside the gene matches. The DNA for the CDR3 is TGTGCCAGAAGCACTCCGGGACAGGGGGTCAATGAGCAGTTCTTC. This translates into CARSTPGQGVNEQFF.

This clone is a singleton in its sample. This chain links TRBV27 with TRBJ2-3; D is unclear. Germline V gene lookup returns CDR1 MNHEY and CDR2 SMNVEV (reference sequence). Deletions cut 5 bases from V and 0 bases from J, with 12 bases between. The CDR3 runs to 15 residues. The CDR3 region has the DNA TGTGCCAGCAGTCTCCTCGGGTCTAGCACAGATACGCAGTATTTT. Residues: CASSLLGSSTDTQYF.

The V call is TRBV27, the J call TRBJ1-6; the D gene is possibly TRBD1 (5 bases). V was cut by 5 bases and J by 5 bases, with 22 bases left in between. The CDR3 is 18 residues long. Germline-derived CDR1 and CDR2 are MNHEY and SMNVEV (reference sequence). CDR3 in amino acids: CASSPRQQTRSNNSPLHF. CDR3 nucleotides: TGTGCCAGCAGTCCCCGACAGCAAACTCGATCTAATAATTCACCCCTCCACTTT.

The V and J genes are TRBV5-1 and TRBJ1-1; unclear D gene. Germline CDR1 is SGHRS and CDR2 is YFSETQ. Between the trimmed V and J ends, which lost 3 bases and 4 bases, there was a span of 13 bases. The CDR3 consists of 14 residues. CDR3 nucleotide sequence: TGCGCCAGCAGCTGGCTCGGGCCTCTCACTGAAGCTTTCTTT. Translating it yields CASSWLGPLTEAFF.

There are a few counts of this clone. The genes are TRBV6-5 and TRBJ1-4; D uncertain. Germline-derived CDR1 and CDR2 are MNHEY and SVGAGI. The CDR3 is made up of 16 amino acids. V shed 0 bases and J shed 0 bases, with 8 bases lying between them. The CDR3: CASSYSVGATNEKLFF. CDR3 nucleotide sequence: TGTGCCAGCAGTTACTCGGTCGGGGCAACTAATGAAAAACTGTTTTTT.

This chain connects TRBV9 to TRBJ2-2, with 7 nucleotides matching TRBD2. The trim removed 4 bases at V and 4 bases at J, leaving 13 bases unmatched. This CDR3 region has 17 residues. The V gene's germline CDR1 is SGDLS and CDR2 YYNGEE. CDR3 region: CASSPIGLAVSTGELFF. The CDR3 DNA reads TGTGCCAGCAGCCCCATAGGCCTAGCGGTGTCCACCGGGGAGCTGTTTTTT.

V is TRBV2 and J is TRBJ2-5; 8 nucleotides agree with TRBD2. The germline CDR1 and CDR2 sequences are SNHLY and FYNNEI. This CDR3 region has 15 residues. With 3 bases clipped from V and 4 bases from J, the junction kept 7 bases outside the gene matches. The CDR3 coding sequence is TGTGCCAGCAGTGAGGGGGGGCTAGCGGGAGAGACCCAGTACTTC. It translates to CASSEGGLAGETQYF.

The CDR3 loop reads CASSQMGGAIGSPLHF. The CDR3 coding sequence is TGTGCCAGCAGCCAGATGGGGGGGGCGATCGGTTCACCCCTCCACTTT. The J gene is TRBJ1-6, the V gene TRBV7-2; D possibly corresponds to TRBD1 (6 bases). This CDR3 is 16 amino acids long. The germline V gene has CDR1 SGHTA and CDR2 FQGNSA. V gave up 5 bases and J gave up 9 bases, with 20 bases separating them.

This rearrangement joins TRBV7-2 to TRBJ1-1; D is unclear. The V and J ends lost 0 bases and 2 bases respectively, with 7 bases between them. The CDR3 has 14 residues. The germline gives CDR1 SGHTA, CDR2 FQGNSA. As DNA, the CDR3 is TGTGCCAGCAGCTTAGCGCTGGGAAACACTGAAGCTTTCTTT. It translates to CASSLALGNTEAFF.

This chain connects TRBV5-1 to TRBJ2-1; 10 nucleotides line up with TRBD1. Germline V gene sequence: CDR1 SGHRS, CDR2 YFSETQ. The ends lost 0 bases at V and 7 bases at J; junction bases unmatched: 7. This CDR3 contains 16 residues. The CDR3 loop reads CASSLEGTGERNEQFF. In nucleotides, the CDR3 is TGCGCCAGCAGCTTGGAGGGGACAGGGGAACGGAATGAGCAGTTCTTC. Complete variable domain (other parts from reference TRBV5-1 and TRBJ2-1): KAGVTQTPRYLIKTRGQQVTLSCSPISGHRSVSWYQQTPGQGLQFLFEYFSETQRNKGNFPGRFSGRQFSNSRSEMNVSTLELGDSALYLCASSLEGTGERNEQFFGPGTRLTVL.

This clone showed up just a few times. The rearrangement uses TRBV5-4 and TRBJ2-5, with TRBD1 matching 8 bases. The CDR3 loop spans 15 amino acids. The germline CDR1 and CDR2 sequences are SGHNT and YYREEE (reference sequence). V was pared by 2 bases and J by 2 bases, with 5 bases of the junction left unmatched. In DNA, the CDR3 is TGTGCCAGCAGCTTACCGACAGGGGATCAAGAGACCCAGTACTTC. Translation gives CASSLPTGDQETQYF.